This T cell receptor beta chain is from a study of somatic mutations in cytotoxic T cells in rheumatoid arthritis. A remark on this clone: No antigen is known for it.

As processed by the authors: Matches were rare between published virus-specific TCRB sequences and patient CD8+ clones exceeding 1%. Sequencing used immunoSEQ multiplex PCR; TCRdb keeps in-frame clones, though not all of them. D and trimming were read from the DNA, whereas the V and J calls and clone size are those reported in that table. The top ten hold roughly 20% of the sample, which has about 17,000 clones, approximately 82% seen once. General study findings and limits: Between rheumatoid arthritis patients and age-matched healthy controls, CD8+ T-cell clonality showed no significant difference.

This CDR3 has 12 residues. Trimming removed 1 base at V and 5 bases at J, with 5 bases between. Germline V gene lookup returns CDR1 LNHNV and CDR2 YYDKDF (reference sequence). Sequenced sample: CD8+ T cells sorted from blood. The gene calls are TRBV15 and TRBJ1-2; unclear D gene. The receptor comes from an adult with rheumatoid arthritis. DNA of the CDR3: TGTGCCACCAGCAGAGGTGAATATGGCTACACCTTC. This codes for CATSRGEYGYTF.